This T cell receptor beta chain stems from a study of CD8 T cells in ankylosing spondylitis. This clonotype was counted between two and nine times. Its antigen is still unknown. The CDR3 has 15 amino acids. V was clipped by 3 bases and J by 1 base, with 9 bases between them. From germline, CDR1 is LGHNA and CDR2 YNFKEQ. As the method for making TCR beta libraries, quantitative 5'-RACE with molecular barcodes was used. From the 5' RACE reads, TCRdb called clonotypes with MiXCR, one entry per CDR3 protein. Seen here are approximately 150,000 distinct CDR3 sequences, under 45% observed once, and the top ten hold nearly 15%. General study results and limits: Earlier literature documents some of the motif variants in reactive arthritis synovial fluid and blood. Disease-linked clones were reportedly significantly enriched in matched ankylosing spondylitis synovial fluid.

The receptor was isolated from a male donor with ankylosing spondylitis. The chain employs TRBV4-2 and TRBJ2-2, with D possibly TRBD2 on 5 matching bases. Sequencing input: synovial fluid, either unsorted or a sorted T cell fraction (not recorded which). The CDR3 loop is CASSHLGENTGELFF. In DNA form, the CDR3 reads TGTGCCAGCAGCCACCTCGGGGAGAACACCGGGGAGCTGTTTTTT.